This TCR beta chain comes out of a study of blood T cell repertoires in COVID-19. Study-wide context: Some COVID-19 samples were acute and others convalescent; all came from the United States, Italy and Spain. PBMCs, B-cell-depleted T cells, or T cells were the source of the cDNA or gDNA that made up the material.

V was clipped by 3 bases and J by 5 bases, with 16 bases between them. CDR1 is MNHNS and CDR2 is SASEGT in the germline V gene. The CDR3 sequence is 15 residues long. How the authors handled the data: Estimation of nucleated cell counts relied on the amplification of reference gene primers. The method was immunoSEQ multiplex PCR; TCRdb's version includes in-frame clones alone and lacks a portion of them. V, J and clone size are taken as reported in that table, and D and trimming were inferred from the DNA itself. The top ten hold about 2% of the sample, which has about 190,000 clones, around 85% seen once.

What was sequenced was peripheral blood. This receptor was taken from a man aged 70 or older with active or convalescent COVID-19. The chain joins TRBV6-1 to TRBJ2-5, with TRBD2 as a possible D gene (6 bases). This chain's CDR3 is CASSDRDRGFETQYF. The DNA of the CDR3 is TGTGCCAGCAGTGACAGGGACCGGGGGTTCGAGACCCAGTACTTC.